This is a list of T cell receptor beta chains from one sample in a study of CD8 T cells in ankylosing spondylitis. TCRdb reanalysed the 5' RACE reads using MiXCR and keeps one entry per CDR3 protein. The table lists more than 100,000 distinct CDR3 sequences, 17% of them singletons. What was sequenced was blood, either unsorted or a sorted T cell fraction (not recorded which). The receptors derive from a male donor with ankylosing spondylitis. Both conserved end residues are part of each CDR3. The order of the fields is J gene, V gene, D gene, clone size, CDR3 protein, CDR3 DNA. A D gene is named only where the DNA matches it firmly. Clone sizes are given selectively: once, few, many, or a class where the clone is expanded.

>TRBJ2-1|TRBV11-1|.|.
CASSLYPPAAVSSYNEQFF
TGTGCCAGCAGCTTATATCCCCCAGCGGCGGTGAGCTCCTACAATGAGCAGTTCTTC
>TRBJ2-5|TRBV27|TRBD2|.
CASSRHPGTSGEHF
TGTGCCAGCAGTAGACACCCCGGGACTAGCGGGGAACACTTC
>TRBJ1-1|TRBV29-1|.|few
CSVEQGENTEAFF
TGCAGCGTTGAACAGGGAGAGAACACTGAAGCTTTCTTT
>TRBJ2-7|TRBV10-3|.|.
CAISGARSADEQYF
TGTGCCATCAGTGGTGCGAGAAGTGCCGACGAGCAGTACTTC
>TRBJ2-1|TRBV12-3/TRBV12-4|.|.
CASSLLGGWNNEQFF
TGTGCCAGCAGTTTACTCGGGGGTTGGAACAATGAGCAGTTCTTC
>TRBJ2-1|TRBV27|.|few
CASSFLEQFF
TGTGCCAGCAGTTTCCTTGAGCAGTTCTTC
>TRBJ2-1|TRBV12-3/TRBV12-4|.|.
CACGWRQGNMGLLTHEQFF
TGTGCCTGCGGGTGGAGACAGGGAAATATGGGACTCCTAACCCATGAGCAGTTCTTC
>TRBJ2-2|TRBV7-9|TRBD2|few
CASSSGLGTGELFF
TGTGCCAGCAGCTCGGGACTAGGGACCGGGGAGCTGTTTTTT
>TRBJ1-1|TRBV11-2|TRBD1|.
CASSPRTGVNTEAFF
TGTGCCAGCAGCCCGCGGACAGGGGTGAACACTGAAGCTTTCTTT
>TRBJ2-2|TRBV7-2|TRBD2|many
CASSPAGGRIGELFF
TGTGCCAGCAGCCCAGCGGGAGGGCGAATCGGGGAGCTGTTTTTT
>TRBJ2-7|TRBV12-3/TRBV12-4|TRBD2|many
CASSLVSGSNEQYF
TGTGCCAGCAGTTTAGTTAGCGGGAGCAACGAGCAGTACTTC
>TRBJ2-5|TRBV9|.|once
CASSVPPPGAQYF
TGTGCCAGCAGCGTACCACCCCCGGGGGCCCAGTACTTC
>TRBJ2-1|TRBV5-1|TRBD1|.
CASSLGHRGSYNEQFF
TGCGCCAGCAGCTTAGGGCACAGGGGGTCCTACAATGAGCAGTTCTTC
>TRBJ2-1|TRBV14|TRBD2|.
CASSQVSGGRNEQFF
TGTGCCAGCAGCCAAGTGTCGGGAGGTCGGAATGAGCAGTTCTTC
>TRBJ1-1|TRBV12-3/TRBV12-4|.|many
CASSPGTEAFF
TGTGCCAGCAGTCCAGGTACTGAAGCTTTCTTT
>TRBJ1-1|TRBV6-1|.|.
CATQWDTSSPRNTEAFF
TGTGCCACGCAGTGGGACACCTCCTCCCCGCGGAACACTGAAGCTTTCTTT
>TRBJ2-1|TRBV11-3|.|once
CASAYWGAADEQFF
TGTGCCAGCGCCTACTGGGGGGCGGCGGATGAGCAGTTCTTC
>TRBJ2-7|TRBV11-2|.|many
CASSATGSEQYF
TGTGCCAGCAGCGCCACAGGGAGTGAGCAGTACTTC
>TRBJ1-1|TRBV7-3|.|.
CASSLGLGTNTEAFF
TGTGCCAGCAGCTTAGGGCTTGGTACGAACACTGAAGCTTTCTTT
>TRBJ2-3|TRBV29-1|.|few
CSVDRSGRPPDTQYF
TGCAGCGTTGACCGGTCGGGCCGTCCCCCAGATACGCAGTATTTT
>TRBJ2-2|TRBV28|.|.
CASSLGTATAGELFF
TGTGCCAGCAGTCTCGGGACGGCGACAGCCGGGGAGCTGTTTTTT
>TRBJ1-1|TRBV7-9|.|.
CASSTDSTEAFF
TGTGCCAGCAGCACCGATTCCACTGAAGCTTTCTTT
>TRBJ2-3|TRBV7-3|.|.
CASSHSRLEDTQYF
TGTGCCAGCAGCCACTCACGTTTGGAGGATACGCAGTATTTT
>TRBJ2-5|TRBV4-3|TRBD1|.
CASSPPGQQETQYF
TGCGCCAGCAGCCCTCCGGGACAGCAAGAGACCCAGTACTTC
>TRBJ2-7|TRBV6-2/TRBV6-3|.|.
CASSYSPYEQYF
TGTGCCAGCAGTTACTCCCCGTACGAGCAGTACTTC
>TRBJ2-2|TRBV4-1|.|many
CASSQENPGELFF
TGCGCCAGCAGCCAAGAAAATCCCGGGGAGCTGTTTTTT
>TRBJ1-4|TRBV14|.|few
CASSQVFGTIQKLFF
TGTGCCAGCAGCCAAGTATTCGGAACCATCCAAAAACTGTTTTTT
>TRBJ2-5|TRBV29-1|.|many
CSVEQGPLETQYF
TGCAGCGTTGAACAGGGTCCATTAGAGACCCAGTACTTC